A single sample is the source of the 15 T cell receptor beta chains below, sequenced in a study of T-cell reconstitution after alpha-beta-depleted transplantation in children (TCRdb year 2016). The library was produced with PCR. TCRdb lists the instrument as Illumina HiSeq 2500. Molecular barcoding was employed in the preparation of TCR libraries, with unique molecular identifiers being used to normalize TCRbeta repertoire quantification. TCRdb itself trimmed the public reads at Q25 with fastp, ran MiXCR and retained productive beta chains. For every CDR3 protein sequence, its rows merge into one entry that carries the most common genes and DNA. For this sample there are 200,000 to 250,000 distinct CDR3 sequences; over 20% appear just once. Together, the top ten hold 2.6% of the sample. What this sample's treatment or condition label stands for: allogeneic hematopoietic cell transplantation with graft depleted of TCRalphabeta T cells and CD19 B cells.

The starting material was PBMCs, obtained before TCRalphabeta/CD19-depleted stem cell transplant. The source is a girl aged 2-15 years with Fanconi anemia, due to receive a stem cell transplant.

The chain has TRBV4-1 and TRBJ2-1, with no clear D. This CDR3 is 12 amino acids long. V gave up 0 bases and J gave up 8 bases, with 5 bases separating them. Per germline, CDR1 MGHRA and CDR2 YSYEKL. The CDR3 loop is CASSQDGDEQFF. In DNA, the CDR3 is TGCGCCAGCAGCCAAGATGGGGATGAGCAGTTCTTC.

The chain links TRBV10-3 to TRBJ2-1; the D gene is possibly TRBD2 (5 bases). The V gene's germline CDR1 is ENHRY and CDR2 SYGVKD. The CDR3 extends over 15 amino acids. Deletions cut 10 bases from V and 5 bases from J, with 21 bases between. CDR3 protein: CATQWGVAGNNEQFF. In DNA form, the CDR3 reads TGTGCCACCCAGTGGGGAGTAGCCGGCAACAATGAGCAGTTCTTC.

The chain uses TRBV24-1 and TRBJ2-5, with TRBD1 matching 7 bases. In germline, CDR1 is KGHDR, CDR2 SFDVKD. The CDR3 is made up of 16 amino acids. The J segment lost 5 bases and the V segment lost 4 bases, leaving 12 bases of the junction unmatched. CDR3 sequence reads: CATSDGDSDWEETQYF. The DNA for the CDR3 is TGTGCCACCAGTGACGGGGACAGCGACTGGGAGGAGACCCAGTACTTC.

This clonotype was observed at least ten times. This chain joins TRBV29-1 and TRBJ2-1; tentatively, D is TRBD1 (5 bases). Germline V lookup: CDR1 SQVTM, CDR2 ANQGSEA. V shed 3 bases and J shed 3 bases, with 12 bases lying between them. This CDR3 comprises 14 residues. CDR3 sequence reads: CSVDIKGRYNEQFF. In DNA, the CDR3 is TGCAGCGTTGATATCAAGGGGCGCTACAATGAGCAGTTCTTC.

This chain joins TRBV7-3 and TRBJ2-1; D is perhaps TRBD1 or TRBD2 (5 bases each). The V gene's germline CDR1 is SGHTA and CDR2 FQGTGA. The V end was cut by 1 base, the J end by 7 bases, with 20 bases between. CDR3 length: 17 amino acids. The CDR3 region has the DNA TGTGCCAGCAGCTTAAGGCTAACGGGGCAGGGTGATAATGAGCAGTTCTTC. Residues: CASSLRLTGQGDNEQFF.

The chain couples TRBV9 to TRBJ2-1; 7 bases align to TRBD2. J lost 8 bases, V lost 0 bases, and 14 bases had no gene match. Germline V gene lookup returns CDR1 SGDLS and CDR2 YYNGEE. This CDR3 spans 17 amino acids. The CDR3 coding sequence is TGTGCCAGCAGCGTAGCCCCCAGCGGGGAGGGATTCTATGAGCAGTTCTTC. Protein: CASSVAPSGEGFYEQFF.

This clonotype was counted at least ten times. The chain carries TRBV5-1 and TRBJ1-1, with a possible D match to TRBD1 (6 bases). This CDR3 region has 16 residues. Deletions cut 1 base from V and 1 base from J, with 14 bases between. Germline lookup yields CDR1 SGHRS and CDR2 YFSETQ. As DNA, the CDR3 is TGCGCCAGCAGCTTGCGCACAGGGTCAGAGAACACTGAAGCTTTCTTT. Its protein product is CASSLRTGSENTEAFF.

V and J are TRBV25-1 and TRBJ2-2; no firm D call. CDR1 MGHDK and CDR2 SYGVNS come from the germline V gene. V was cut by 3 bases and J by 4 bases, with 12 bases left in between. The CDR3 contains 15 residues. CDR3 DNA sequence: TGTGCCAGCAGTGACTGGGGTGCCGTCACCGGGGAGCTGTTTTTT. This gives the protein CASSDWGAVTGELFF.

This clonotype was observed at least ten times. This chain joins TRBV20-1 and TRBJ2-3; D is undetermined. Trimming shortened V by 3 bases and J by 0 bases, and 7 bases separated the two germline ends. Germline values: CDR1 DFQATT, CDR2 SNEGSKA (reference sequence). This CDR3 contains 13 residues. The CDR3 is CSASQQSTDTQYF. The DNA for the CDR3 is TGCAGTGCTAGCCAGCAGAGCACAGATACGCAGTATTTT.

This clonotype appeared a few times. J is TRBJ2-3 and V is TRBV9, with TRBD2 matching over 7 bases. The V segment lost 0 bases and the J segment 0 bases; nucleotides outside the gene matches: 13. The CDR3 extends over 19 amino acids. CDR1 is SGDLS, CDR2 YYNGEE, per germline. The CDR3 region is CASSVEPLQSGTSTDTQYF. The CDR3 bases are TGTGCCAGCAGCGTAGAACCCCTGCAGAGCGGGACTAGCACAGATACGCAGTATTTT.

At least ten counts were recorded for this clonotype. The chain employs TRBV27 and TRBJ2-7; D is possibly TRBD1 or TRBD2 (7 bases each). Deletions cut 6 bases from V and 2 bases from J, with 11 bases between. The CDR3 spans 13 residues. The germline CDR1 and CDR2 sequences are MNHEY and SMNVEV (reference sequence). The CDR3 reads CASRAGQTYEQYF. For the CDR3, the DNA is TGTGCCAGCAGAGCGGGACAGACCTACGAGCAGTACTTC.

This clonotype was counted a few times. The chain combines TRBV5-1 with TRBJ2-7, with 9 positions matching TRBD1. Trimming took 4 bases from V and 6 from J; bases not matched to a gene: 8. Germline V lookup: CDR1 SGHRS, CDR2 YFSETQ. The CDR3 contains 14 residues. CDR3 bases: TGCGCCAGCAGCCCCCCAGGGACAGGGAGCGAGCAGTACTTC. Protein product: CASSPPGTGSEQYF.

In its sample, this clonotype was seen many times. The rearrangement links TRBV6-5 to TRBJ1-2, with 9 nucleotides matching TRBD1. Germline CDR1 MNHEY, CDR2 SVGAGI. This CDR3 is 14 amino acids long. The trim removed 6 bases at V and 3 bases at J, leaving 5 bases unmatched. The CDR3 sequence is CASSPGTGYYGYTF. CDR3 sequence (DNA): TGTGCCAGCAGCCCCGGGACAGGGTACTATGGCTACACCTTC.

The rearrangement links TRBV25-1 to TRBJ2-3, with 11 bases that match TRBD2. The ends lost 2 bases at V and 5 bases at J; junction bases unmatched: 6. Germline CDR1 MGHDK, CDR2 SYGVNS. The CDR3 sequence is 16 residues long. The CDR3 nucleotides are TGTGCCAGCAGTGAACCCACACTAGCGGGAGTAGATACGCAGTATTTT. It yields the protein CASSEPTLAGVDTQYF.

This clonotype was counted ten times or more. This sequence joins TRBV20-1 and TRBJ1-1; D not resolved. The V end was cut by 2 bases, the J end by 6 bases, with 10 bases between. Germline V gene sequence: CDR1 DFQATT, CDR2 SNEGSKA (reference sequence). This CDR3 comprises 12 residues. DNA for the CDR3: TGCAGTGCTAGACCTAGACTTTCTGAAGCTTTCTTT. It specifies CSARPRLSEAFF.